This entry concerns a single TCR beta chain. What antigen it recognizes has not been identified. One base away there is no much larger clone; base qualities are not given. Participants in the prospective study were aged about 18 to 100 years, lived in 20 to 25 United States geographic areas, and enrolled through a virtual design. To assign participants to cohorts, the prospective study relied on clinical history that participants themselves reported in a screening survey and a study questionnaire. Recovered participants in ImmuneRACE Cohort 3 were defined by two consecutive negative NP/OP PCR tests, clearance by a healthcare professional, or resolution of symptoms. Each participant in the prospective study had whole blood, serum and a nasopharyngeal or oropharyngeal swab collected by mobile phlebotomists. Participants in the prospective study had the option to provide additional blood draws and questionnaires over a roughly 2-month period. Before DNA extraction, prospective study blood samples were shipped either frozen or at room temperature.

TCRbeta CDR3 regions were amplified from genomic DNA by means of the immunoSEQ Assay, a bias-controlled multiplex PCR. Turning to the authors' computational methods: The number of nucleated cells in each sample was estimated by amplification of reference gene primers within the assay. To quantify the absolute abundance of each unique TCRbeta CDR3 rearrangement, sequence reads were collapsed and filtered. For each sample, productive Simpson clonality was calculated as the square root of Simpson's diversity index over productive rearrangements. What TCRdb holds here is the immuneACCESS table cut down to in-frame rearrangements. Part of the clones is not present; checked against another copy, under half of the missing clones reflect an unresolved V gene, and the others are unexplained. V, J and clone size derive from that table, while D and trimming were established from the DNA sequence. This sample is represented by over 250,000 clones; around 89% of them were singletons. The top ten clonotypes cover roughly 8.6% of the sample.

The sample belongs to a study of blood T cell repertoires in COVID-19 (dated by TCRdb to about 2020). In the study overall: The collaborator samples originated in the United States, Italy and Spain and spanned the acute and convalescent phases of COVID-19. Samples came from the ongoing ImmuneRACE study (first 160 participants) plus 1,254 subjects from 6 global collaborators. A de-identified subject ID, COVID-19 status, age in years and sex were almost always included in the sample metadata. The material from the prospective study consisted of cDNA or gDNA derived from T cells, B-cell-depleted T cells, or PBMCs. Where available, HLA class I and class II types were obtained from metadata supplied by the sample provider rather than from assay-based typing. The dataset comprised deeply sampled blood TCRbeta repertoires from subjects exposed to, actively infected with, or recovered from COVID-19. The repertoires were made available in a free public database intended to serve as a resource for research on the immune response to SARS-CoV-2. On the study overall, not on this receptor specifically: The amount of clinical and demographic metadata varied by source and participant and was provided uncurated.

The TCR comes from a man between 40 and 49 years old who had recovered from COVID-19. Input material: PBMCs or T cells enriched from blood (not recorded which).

The DNA reads TGTGCCAGCAGTTACTTCAGGTCGGCCCAAGAGACCCAGTACTTC. It translates to CASSYFRSAQETQYF. The rearrangement combines TRBV6-5 with TRBJ2-5; the D gene remains uncertain. V gives up 1 base and J gives up 1 base, and the segment between their germline ends measures 10 bases. The CDR3 measures 15 amino acids from cysteine to phenylalanine. CDR3 DNA is the only sequence kept; it has 45 bases, read in frame from the first base. CDR1 MNHEY and CDR2 SVGAGI are derived from the germline V gene.